This TCR beta chain appears in the sequencing data of a study of identical twins. This clonotype was observed a handful of times. This CDR3 is built from 13 residues. Germline V lookup: CDR1 GTSNPN, CDR2 SVGIG (reference sequence). With 0 bases removed from V and 5 bases from J, the gap between germline ends came to 10 bases. From the 5' RACE reads, TCRdb called clonotypes with MiXCR, one entry per CDR3 protein. The sample lists over 600,000 distinct CDR3 sequences; about 20% were seen once. This sample was shared with a second study, whose subject was T cells expressing NK-cell markers.

V gene TRBV30 combines with J gene TRBJ1-1; D uncertain. The sequenced sample consisted of PBMCs. The receptor was derived from a woman in her late teens or twenties in good health. The CDR3 DNA reads as TGTGCCTGGAGTGTACTGGGGAGGACTGAAGCTTTCTTT. It specifies CAWSVLGRTEAFF.